These T cell receptor beta chains were read from a single sample in a study of T cell responses to AZD1222 COVID-19 vaccine. Libraries were prepared by immunoSEQ multiplex PCR; TCRdb keeps only in-frame clonotypes and omits some of them. The sample holds 40,000 to 55,000 clones; 80% to 90% are singletons and the top ten take 1.1%. This specimen was peripheral blood, taken 28 days after the second AZD1222 dose. The receptors shown here come from an adult who received the AZD1222 COVID-19 vaccine. Both conserved end residues are part of each CDR3.

TRBJ2-3 | TRBV21-1 | CASSASPGLAGFRADTQYF
TRBJ2-1 | TRBV5-1 | CASSLVGSSSYNEQFF
TRBJ2-1 | TRBV5-1 | CASSYGLAGSYNEQFF
TRBJ2-1 | TRBV4-1 | CASSPQGASALNEQFF
TRBJ1-3 | TRBV18 | CASSRDRGDSGNTIYF
TRBJ1-5 | TRBV30 | CAWKGAGQPQHF
TRBJ2-2 | TRBV5-4 | CASSRIAGANTGELFF
TRBJ2-7 | TRBV7-9 | CASSPRTSPYEQYF
TRBJ2-7 | TRBV7-2 | CASSYQIAGGAWEQYF
TRBJ2-1 | TRBV7-6 | CASSPDYYNEQFF
TRBJ2-7 | TRBV9 | CASSERGRVRGPWSYEQYF
TRBJ1-5 | TRBV12-3/TRBV12-4 | CASAAGGFKPQHF
TRBJ2-7 | TRBV24-1 | CATRGFGGYALEQYF
TRBJ1-5 | TRBV5-8 | CASSFGQATHYSNQPQHF
TRBJ2-3 | TRBV7-6 | CASSLDSGGIFTDTQYF
TRBJ1-2 | TRBV12-3/TRBV12-4 | CASSLVGHLGYTF
TRBJ1-1 | TRBV5-1 | CASSLIPGASEAFF
TRBJ2-7 | TRBV28 | CASSGAGLGNEQYF
TRBJ1-5 | TRBV27 | CASRGVSNQPQHF
TRBJ2-7 | TRBV15 | CATSVGFGTAYEQYF
TRBJ2-7 | TRBV6-5 | CASSRGQGAPYEQYF
TRBJ2-1 | TRBV5-1 | CASSTEKGTSGYNEQFF
TRBJ2-3 | TRBV10-3 | CAIRPGLAETDTQYF
TRBJ1-2 | TRBV11-2 | CASSLDSYGYTF
TRBJ1-1 | TRBV5-1 | CASRVGPNTEAFF